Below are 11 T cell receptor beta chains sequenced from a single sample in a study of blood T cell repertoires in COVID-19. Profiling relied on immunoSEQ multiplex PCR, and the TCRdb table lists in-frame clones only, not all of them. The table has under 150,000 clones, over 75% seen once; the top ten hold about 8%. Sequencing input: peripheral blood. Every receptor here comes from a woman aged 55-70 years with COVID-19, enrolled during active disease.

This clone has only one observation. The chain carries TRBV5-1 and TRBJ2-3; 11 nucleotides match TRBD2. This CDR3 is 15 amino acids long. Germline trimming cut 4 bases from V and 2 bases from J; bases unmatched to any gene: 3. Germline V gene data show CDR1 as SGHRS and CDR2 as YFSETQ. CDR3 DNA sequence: TGCGCCAGCAGCCCTAGCGGGGGGTACACAGATACGCAGTATTTT. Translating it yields CASSPSGGYTDTQYF.

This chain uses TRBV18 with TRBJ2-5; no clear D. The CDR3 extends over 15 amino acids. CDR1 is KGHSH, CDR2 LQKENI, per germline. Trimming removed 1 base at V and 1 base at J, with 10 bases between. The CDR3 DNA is TGTGCCAGCTCACCACGGCAGGAAACCCAAGAGACCCAGTACTTC. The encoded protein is CASSPRQETQETQYF.

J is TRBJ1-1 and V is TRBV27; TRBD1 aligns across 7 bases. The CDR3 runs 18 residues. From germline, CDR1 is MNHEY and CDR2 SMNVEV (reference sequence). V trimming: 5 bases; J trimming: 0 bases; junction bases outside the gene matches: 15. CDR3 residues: CASSQTRTGGSMNTEAFF. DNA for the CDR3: TGTGCCAGCAGTCAAACCCGGACAGGCGGAAGTATGAACACTGAAGCTTTCTTT.

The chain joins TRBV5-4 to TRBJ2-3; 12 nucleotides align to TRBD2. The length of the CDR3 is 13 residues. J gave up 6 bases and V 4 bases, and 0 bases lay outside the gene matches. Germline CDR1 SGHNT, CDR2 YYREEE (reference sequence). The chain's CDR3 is CASSTSGRDTQYF. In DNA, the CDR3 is TGTGCCAGCAGCACTAGCGGGAGGGATACGCAGTATTTT.

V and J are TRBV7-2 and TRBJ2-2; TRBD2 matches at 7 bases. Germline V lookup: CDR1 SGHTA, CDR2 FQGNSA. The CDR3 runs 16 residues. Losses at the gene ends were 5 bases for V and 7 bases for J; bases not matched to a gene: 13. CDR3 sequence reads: CASSQLAPKSLGELFF. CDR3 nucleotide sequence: TGTGCCAGCAGCCAACTAGCGCCCAAAAGCCTCGGGGAGCTGTTTTTT.

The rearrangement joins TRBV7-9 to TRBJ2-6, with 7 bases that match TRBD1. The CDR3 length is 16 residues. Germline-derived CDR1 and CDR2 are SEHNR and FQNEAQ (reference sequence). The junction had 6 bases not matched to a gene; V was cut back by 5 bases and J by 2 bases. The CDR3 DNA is TGTGCCAGCAGCCCGATAGACAGGGCTGGGGCCAACGTCCTGACTTTC. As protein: CASSPIDRAGANVLTF.

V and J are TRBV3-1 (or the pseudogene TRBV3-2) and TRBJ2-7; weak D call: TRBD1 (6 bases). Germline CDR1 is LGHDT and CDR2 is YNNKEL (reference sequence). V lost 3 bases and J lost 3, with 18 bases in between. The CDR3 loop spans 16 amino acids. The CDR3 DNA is TGTGCCAGCAGCCAGGACAGTTCCATGGCCCTCTACGAGCAGTACTTC. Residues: CASSQDSSMALYEQYF.

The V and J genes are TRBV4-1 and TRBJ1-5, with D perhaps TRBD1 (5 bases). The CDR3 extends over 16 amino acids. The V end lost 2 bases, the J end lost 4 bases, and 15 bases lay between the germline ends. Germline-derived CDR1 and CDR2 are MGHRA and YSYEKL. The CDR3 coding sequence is TGCGCCAGCAGCCAACAGGAAAGGGGAACTAATCAGCCCCAGCATTTT. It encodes CASSQQERGTNQPQHF.

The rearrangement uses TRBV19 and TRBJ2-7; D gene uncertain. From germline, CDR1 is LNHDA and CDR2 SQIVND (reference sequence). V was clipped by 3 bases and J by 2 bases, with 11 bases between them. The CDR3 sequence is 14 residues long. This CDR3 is CASSIRFTAYEQYF. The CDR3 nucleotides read TGTGCCAGTAGTATCCGGTTCACTGCCTACGAGCAGTACTTC.

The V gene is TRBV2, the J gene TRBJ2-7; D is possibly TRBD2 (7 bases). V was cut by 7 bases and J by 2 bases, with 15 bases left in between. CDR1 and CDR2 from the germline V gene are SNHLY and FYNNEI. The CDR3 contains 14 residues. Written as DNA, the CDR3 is TGTGCCAGCACAGTTACGGGGGGCCCCTACGAGCAGTACTTC. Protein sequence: CASTVTGGPYEQYF.

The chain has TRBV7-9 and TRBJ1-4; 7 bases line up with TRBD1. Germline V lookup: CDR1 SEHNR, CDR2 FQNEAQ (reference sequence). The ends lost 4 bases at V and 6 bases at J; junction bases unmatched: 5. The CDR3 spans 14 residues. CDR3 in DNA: TGTGCCAGCAGCTCGGGACAGTGGGATGAAAAACTGTTTTTT. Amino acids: CASSSGQWDEKLFF.